Reported below is one T cell receptor (beta chain). This entry comes from a study of cytomegalovirus exposure and HLA in healthy donors. PCR employed 60 Vbeta and 13 Jbeta primers. Repertoires were generated with immunoSEQ multiplex PCR, while TCRdb's copy carries only in-frame clones and drops some. The table for this sample gives about 110,000 clones. V dropped 0 bases and J dropped 5 bases, with 11 bases sitting between them. Germline V gene data show CDR1 as SGHTA and CDR2 as FQGTGA. There are 14 residues in the CDR3. The receptor's source is a man aged 35 to 55 in good health and CMV-seropositive. The chain couples TRBV7-3 to TRBJ2-7, with D perhaps TRBD2 (6 bases). The sequenced material came from PBMCs. The CDR3 coding sequence is TGTGCCAGCAGCTTAACCGGGAGCCCCGACGAGCAGTACTTC. Amino acids: CASSLTGSPDEQYF. The variable domain in full, with the rest retrieved from reference TRBV7-3 and TRBJ2-7, is GAGVSQTPSNKVTEKGKYVELRCDPISGHTALYWYRQSLGQGPEFLIYFQGTGAADDSGLPNDRFFAVRPEGSVSTLKIQRTERGDSAVYLCASSLTGSPDEQYFGPGTRLTVT.